This TCR beta chain originates from a study of graft-versus-host responses after intestinal transplantation. Study details: The whole recipient group had anti-thymocyte globulin induction followed by tacrolimus and steroids for roughly 3 years.

Method: immunoSEQ multiplex PCR; TCRdb's copy keeps in-frame clones and lacks some. Of some 14,000 clones listed, about 30% are singletons. By sample share, this clone is medium-sized. Stimulators, approximately 200,000 irradiated and violet-dye-labeled cells, were plated with approximately 200,000 CFSE-labeled responder cells. Dividing CFSE-low CD3+CD4+ and CD3+CD8+ responders were isolated by sorting after the reaction. Study results and caveats: Recipient marrow held GvH clones, some first seen in ileum or blood.

The sample in question was alloreactive CD4+ T cells from a mixed lymphocyte reaction culture, obtained before intestinal transplant. Documented subset: CFSE-low proliferating T cells sorted from roughly six-day pre-transplant mixed lymphocyte reaction (GvH or HvG direction). The clonotype was recovered from a human patient who received an intestinal transplant.

The CDR3 protein is CASSFTSGSYEQYF. For the CDR3, the DNA is TGTGCCAGCAGTTTTACTAGCGGCTCCTACGAGCAGTACTTC. The chain has TRBV27 and TRBJ2-7; 8 nucleotides match TRBD2. There are 14 residues in the CDR3. V was clipped by 3 bases and J by 0 bases; unmatched bases: 1. Germline CDR1 reads MNHEY; CDR2 reads SMNVEV (reference sequence).